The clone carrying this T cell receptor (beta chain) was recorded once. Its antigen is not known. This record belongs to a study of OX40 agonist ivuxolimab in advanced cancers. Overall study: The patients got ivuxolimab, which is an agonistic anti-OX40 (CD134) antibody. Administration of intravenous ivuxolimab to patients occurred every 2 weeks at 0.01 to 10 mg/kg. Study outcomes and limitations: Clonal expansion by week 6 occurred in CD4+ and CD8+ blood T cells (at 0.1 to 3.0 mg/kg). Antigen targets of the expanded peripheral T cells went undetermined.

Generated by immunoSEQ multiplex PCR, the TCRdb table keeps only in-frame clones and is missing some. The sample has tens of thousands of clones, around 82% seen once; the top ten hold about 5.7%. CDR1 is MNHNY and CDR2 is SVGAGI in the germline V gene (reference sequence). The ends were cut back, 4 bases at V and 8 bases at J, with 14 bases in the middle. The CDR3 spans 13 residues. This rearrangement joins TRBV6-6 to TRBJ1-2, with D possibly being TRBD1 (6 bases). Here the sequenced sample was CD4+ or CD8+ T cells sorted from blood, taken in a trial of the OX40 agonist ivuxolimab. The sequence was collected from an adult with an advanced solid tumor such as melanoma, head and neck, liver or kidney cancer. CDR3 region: CASSSPRGGGYTF. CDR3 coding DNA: TGTGCCAGCAGTTCCCCAAGGGGGGGAGGCTACACCTTC.